This T cell receptor (beta chain) was recorded in a study of CD8 T cells in ankylosing spondylitis. About this clonotype itself: Its antigen remains unidentified.

Preparation of TCR beta libraries was done by quantitative 5'-RACE with molecular barcodes. TCRdb re-derived calls from the 5' RACE reads in MiXCR, one entry per CDR3 protein. This table has more than 250,000 distinct CDR3 sequences, approximately 8.2% appearing once. Overall study findings and caveats: Ankylosing spondylitis blood seemed to carry a telltale TCR beta motif made of eight highly homologous variants. Disease-linked clones reportedly concentrated significantly in matched ankylosing spondylitis synovial fluid.

Germline V CDR1 and CDR2: SGHVS, FQNEAQ. The V and J ends lost 2 bases and 2 bases respectively, with 14 bases between them. The CDR3 has 16 amino acids. This receptor was identified in a male donor with ankylosing spondylitis. The V and J genes are TRBV7-8 and TRBJ2-3; D is undetermined. The specimen sequenced was blood, either unsorted or a sorted T cell fraction (not recorded which). In nucleotides, the CDR3 is TGTGCCAGCAGCTTAAGAAGAAATGGGATCACAGATACGCAGTATTTT. Its translation is CASSLRRNGITDTQYF.